This record concerns one T cell receptor (beta chain) sequence. The data originate from a study of blood T cells in healthy people across ages. V lost 2 bases and J lost 0, with 10 bases in between. Germline lookup yields CDR1 SQVTM and CDR2 ANQGSEA. The CDR3 runs to 15 residues. Together with a sample-barcoded 5' primer, a J-beta primer mix was included in a second PCR lasting roughly 6 to 12 cycles. One entry per CDR3 protein results from TCRdb running MiXCR on the 5' RACE reads. The sample lists around 580,000 distinct CDR3 sequences, roughly 43% seen once, with around 24% in the top ten. The clonotype originates from a man older than 75 in good health. The material sequenced was blood. The chain employs TRBV29-1 and TRBJ2-2; D might be TRBD1 (5 bases). The CDR3, as DNA: TGCAGCGTTGAACCAGAGACAGCGAACACCGGGGAGCTGTTTTTT. It is translated as CSVEPETANTGELFF.